This TCR delta chain was profiled in a study of human gamma delta and Vdelta1 T cells. TCRdb used CATT to re-call clones from the PCR reads. Of approximately 4,100 delta-chain clones in the sample, about 24% were seen once. The CDR3 totals 19 residues. Germline V lookup: CDR1 TSWWSYY, CDR2 QGS. V trimming: 5 bases; J trimming: 3 bases; junction bases outside the gene matches: 16. The chain joins TRDV1 to TRDJ1, with TRDD3 identical over 12 bases. The TCR comes from a human donor in good health. Sequencing used naive CD27+ Vdelta1 gamma-delta T cells from blood. DNA for the CDR3: TGTGCTCTTGGGAAACCTACTGGGGGATACTCGATTCGGGCCGATAAACTCATCTTT. This gives the protein CALGKPTGGYSIRADKLIF.